This paragraph reports one TCR beta chain. Its antigen is currently unknown. The sample belongs to a study of cytomegalovirus exposure and HLA in healthy donors. Healthy bone marrow donors made up the donors. Donors sampled were nominally healthy, though unrecorded immune exposures were likely. V shed 0 bases, J shed 0 bases, and the junction held 3 bases outside the gene matches. Germline V gene lookup returns CDR1 SGDLS and CDR2 YYNGEE. The CDR3 is 15 amino acids. The PCR was carried out with 60 Vbeta primers and 13 Jbeta primers. The assay was immunoSEQ multiplex PCR, and TCRdb's table has in-frame clones only and misses some. The table has 90,000 to 100,000 clones, more than 70% seen once; the top ten hold approximately 8%. Findings of the study overall: Most CMV-associated TCR beta chains appeared HLA-restricted in a later analysis. Per a prior analysis, the majority of TCR beta V segments were productive roughly 87% or roughly 30% of the time.

This clonotype was obtained from a female donor in good health and CMV-seronegative. The chain employs TRBV9 and TRBJ2-7; TRBD2 aligns across 7 bases. The material sequenced was PBMCs. In DNA, the CDR3 is TGTGCCAGCAGCGTAGAGGGAGGGAGCTCCTACGAGCAGTACTTC. This encodes CASSVEGGSSYEQYF. The full variable domain, with the rest looked up from reference TRBV9 and TRBJ2-7, is DSGVTQTPKHLITATGQRVTLRCSPRSGDLSVYWYQQSLDQGLQFLIQYYNGEERAKGNILERFSAQQFPDLHSELNLSSLELGDSALYFCASSVEGGSSYEQYFGPGTRLTVT.